This TCR beta chain is from a study of blood T cells in healthy people across ages. Looked up from germline, CDR1 is MDHEN and CDR2 is SYDVKM. V shed 1 base and J shed 6 bases, with 19 bases lying between them. The CDR3 runs to 17 residues. The authors ran a second PCR of about 7 to 11 cycles using a sample-barcoded 5' primer and a J-beta primer mix. Using its own MiXCR run on the 5' RACE reads, TCRdb lists one record per CDR3 protein. The sample has about 680,000 distinct CDR3 sequences; 49% are singletons. This receptor was taken from an older woman in good health. Source material: blood. This chain connects TRBV28 to TRBJ1-5; D might be TRBD1 (5 bases). The CDR3 reads CASSLLFGRGAVQPQHF. CDR3 DNA: TGTGCCAGCAGTTTATTGTTCGGGAGAGGGGCCGTTCAGCCCCAGCATTTT.